This T cell receptor (beta chain) was identified during a study of cytomegalovirus exposure and HLA in healthy donors. Findings and limits, study-wide: A later analysis found most CMV-associated TCR beta chains apparently HLA-restricted. TCR beta V- and J-gene trimming was later associated with a missense DCLRE1C variant.

As concerns this clone: What it recognizes is unknown.

PCR involved 60 Vbeta and 13 Jbeta primers. Assay used: immunoSEQ multiplex PCR; TCRdb lists only in-frame clones, some missing. This sample's table reports roughly 120,000 clones. The sequencing sample was made of PBMCs. The TCR sequence derives from a man aged 25-45 years in good health and CMV-seronegative.

DNA for the CDR3: TGTGCCATGGGAGGACAGGGCCCCTTCTACGAGCAGTACTTC. This encodes CAMGGQGPFYEQYF. The rearrangement uses TRBV10-3 and TRBJ2-7; TRBD1 matches 8 bases. The CDR3 has 14 amino acids. V was pared by 9 bases and J by 3 bases, with 10 bases of the junction left unmatched. In germline, CDR1 is ENHRY, CDR2 SYGVKD.